This passage covers 14 T cell receptor beta chains from one sample sequenced in a study of CDR3 diversity in severe acne. TCRdb reprocessed the PCR reads via MiXCR and lists one record per CDR3 protein. The data show about 90,000 distinct CDR3 sequences, around 54% seen once. Sequencing input: blood. These receptors all come from a male donor with severe acne vulgaris.

This chain links TRBV7-3 with TRBJ2-7; 12 bases match TRBD2. V was pared by 4 bases and J by 6 bases, with 13 bases of the junction left unmatched. This CDR3 contains 17 residues. CDR1 and CDR2 from the germline V gene are SGHTA and FQGTGA. The CDR3 here is CASSSGGLAGGASEQYF. The DNA of the CDR3 is TGTGCCAGCAGCTCGGGTGGCCTAGCGGGAGGGGCTTCCGAGCAGTACTTC.

V usage is TRBV29-1 and J usage is TRBJ1-2, with TRBD1 identical over 9 bases. CDR3 length equals 13 residues. The V gene end was trimmed by 3 bases and the J gene end by 5 bases; junction bases not matched to a gene: 4. Looked up from germline, CDR1 is SQVTM and CDR2 is ANQGSEA. DNA for the CDR3: TGCAGCGTTGAGAGACAGGGGGGATATGGCTACACCTTC. This encodes CSVERQGGYGYTF.

A note on this clonotype: Relative to the germline gene, one junction end is altered; a read error may explain this. The chain carries TRBV6-1 and TRBJ2-1, with D perhaps assigned TRBD1 or TRBD2 (5 bases each). The germline gives CDR1 MNHNS, CDR2 SASEGT. This CDR3 comprises 15 residues. CDR3 residues: CAGSEDGGSYNEQFF. CDR3 nucleotides: TGTGCCGGCAGTGAAGATGGGGGTTCCTACAATGAGCAGTTCTTC.

The chain links TRBV6-2 or TRBV6-3 to TRBJ2-7, with D perhaps matching TRBD1 (6 bases). Trimming pared 5 bases from V and 5 bases from J, leaving 16 bases between. Germline values: CDR1 MNHEY, CDR2 SVGEGT. The length of the CDR3 is 14 residues. The CDR3 sequence: CASSTRQTGHEQYF. The CDR3 bases are TGTGCCAGCAGTACACGGCAGACAGGCCACGAGCAGTACTTC.

In this sample, this clonotype turned up many times. The rearrangement joins TRBV25-1 to TRBJ1-1; possibly TRBD1 for D (6 bases). The V gene lost 0 bases and the J gene lost 1 base, with 12 bases spanning the gap. This CDR3 is built from 16 residues. CDR1 is MGHDK and CDR2 is SYGVNS in the germline V gene. CDR3 in DNA: TGTGCCAGCAGTGAATATACAGGGCTGGGGAACACTGAAGCTTTCTTT. This encodes CASSEYTGLGNTEAFF.

This clonotype is labeled as medium-sized (0.01 to 0.1%). The V call is TRBV6-1, the J call TRBJ2-7, with unresolved D. V was cut by 7 bases and J by 6 bases, with 16 bases left in between. Germline V gene sequence: CDR1 MNHNS, CDR2 SASEGT. The CDR3 spans 13 residues. The CDR3 nucleotides are TGTGCCAGCAAAGGCGACTCCCGTGGCGAGCAGTACTTC. As protein: CASKGDSRGEQYF.

This rearrangement joins TRBV24-1 to TRBJ1-4, with D maybe TRBD1 (6 bases). Looked up from germline, CDR1 is KGHDR and CDR2 is SFDVKD. This CDR3 contains 17 residues. Between the trimmed V and J ends, which lost 4 bases and 6 bases, there was a span of 20 bases. The CDR3 protein is CATSDSTRTGLDEKLFF. The CDR3 DNA reads TGTGCCACCAGTGACTCAACGAGAACAGGGTTGGATGAAAAACTGTTTTTT.

This clonotype was found once. The chain links TRBV10-3 to TRBJ2-7, with 9 nucleotides matching TRBD1. CDR1 is ENHRY and CDR2 is SYGVKD in the germline V gene. Trimming took 0 bases from V and 5 from J; bases not matched to a gene: 5. This CDR3 has 15 residues. CDR3 bases: TGTGCCATCAGTGAGTCCCACAGGGGGCACAACGAGCAGTACTTC. Protein: CAISESHRGHNEQYF.

Remarks on this clonotype: The DNA is left out, because the CDR3 cannot be placed on it with certainty; the CDR3 is given as TCRdb lists it. V and J are TRBV5-1 and TRBJ2-7; TRBD1 reflects the table's D call only, with no check against the DNA. The germline V gene encodes CDR1 SGHRS and CDR2 YFSETQ. The length of the CDR3 is 18 amino acids, counting both ends. The CDR3 spells CFYICSARGQISSYEQYF.

Points on this clonotype: At one end the junction does not follow the germline gene, possibly because of a read error. V gene TRBV10-3 combines with J gene TRBJ1-3; D not certain. CDR1 ENHRY and CDR2 SYGVKD come from the germline V gene. CDR3 size: 13 residues. For the CDR3, the DNA is TGTGCCACCAGTGAGGTCTCTGGAAACACCATATATTTT. This encodes CATSEVSGNTIYF.

The chain is built from TRBV10-3 and TRBJ2-3; 13 nucleotides agree with TRBD2. V lost 10 bases, J lost 2 bases, and 3 bases stayed unmatched. Germline V lookup: CDR1 ENHRY, CDR2 SYGVKD. The length of the CDR3 is 14 residues. CDR3 residues: CATGTSGDTDTQYF. The CDR3 bases are TGTGCCACGGGGACTAGCGGGGACACAGATACGCAGTATTTT.

This chain links TRBV20-1 with TRBJ1-5; D gene ambiguous. The ends were cut back, 6 bases at V and 3 bases at J, with 9 bases in the middle. The germline V gene encodes CDR1 DFQATT and CDR2 SNEGSKA (reference sequence). CDR3 length equals 12 residues. Written as DNA, the CDR3 is TGCAGTGCGGCCAGCTACAATCAGCCCCAGCATTTT. It yields the protein CSAASYNQPQHF.

The chain couples TRBV25-1 to TRBJ2-2; TRBD2 matches 7 bases. CDR1 and CDR2 from the germline V gene are MGHDK and SYGVNS. The CDR3 runs to 13 residues. The junction had 5 bases not matched to a gene; V was cut back by 6 bases and J by 7 bases. The CDR3 sequence: CASSTGRDGELFF. For the CDR3, the DNA is TGTGCCAGCAGCACTGGGAGGGACGGGGAGCTGTTTTTT.

Comment on this clonotype: With a much larger clone just one base away, this may be a read error. The V gene is TRBV19, the J gene TRBJ2-6; perhaps TRBD1 as D (5 bases). Per the germline V gene, CDR1 is LNHDA and CDR2 is SQIVND (reference sequence). The CDR3 has 15 amino acids. Written as DNA, the CDR3 is TGTGCCACTAAGGGCAGCCCGGCTGGGGCCAACGCCCTGACTTTC. Translated, it gives CATKGSPAGANALTF.